This T cell receptor beta chain was identified in a study of blood T cell repertoires in COVID-19. As for the study in general: PBMCs, B-cell-depleted T cells, or T cells were the source of the cDNA or gDNA that made up the material.

Repertoires were generated with immunoSEQ multiplex PCR, while TCRdb's copy carries only in-frame clones and drops some. The sample comprises more than 80,000 clones, approximately 86% of which are singletons, and about 1.7% rests with the top ten. The ends were cut back, 6 bases at V and 3 bases at J, with 17 bases in the middle. The CDR3 totals 16 residues. Looked up from germline, CDR1 is SGHTA and CDR2 is FQGTGA. Sequenced: peripheral blood. The source of this sequence is an elderly man with acute or convalescent COVID-19. This chain uses TRBV7-3 with TRBJ1-4; D is undetermined. In DNA form, the CDR3 reads TGTGCCAGCAGGACCCAGTACGGGGAAGCTAATGAAAAACTGTTTTTT. This sequence encodes CASRTQYGEANEKLFF.